This passage covers 29 T cell receptor beta chains from one sample sequenced in a study of blood T cell repertoires in COVID-19 (TCRdb year 2020). Library method: the immunoSEQ multiplex PCR assay. Not all clones reach the TCRdb copy of this immuneACCESS table, which keeps in-frame sequences only. Checked studies attribute under half of the gap to unresolved V genes and leave the rest unexplained. In this sample the table shows about 110,000 clones, 81% of which occur a single time. The ten largest clones add up to approximately 10% of the sample. The sample comprised peripheral blood. Receptor source: a woman aged 70-85 years with acute or convalescent COVID-19.

The J gene is TRBJ2-1, the V gene TRBV11-3, with 12 bases lining up with TRBD1. Germline CDR1 is SGHNT and CDR2 is YENEEA. The ends lost 7 bases at V and 6 bases at J; junction bases unmatched: 10. The CDR3 is 16 amino acids. The CDR3 coding sequence is TGTGCCAGCACCATCTTCCGGGACAGGGGGCTCAATGAGCAGTTCTTC. Protein sequence: CASTIFRDRGLNEQFF.

As to this clone: This CDR3 is also generated by other DNA sequences in the sample. J is TRBJ2-3 and V is TRBV9; no clear D. The V gene lost 3 bases and the J gene lost 3 bases, with 11 bases spanning the gap. Per germline, CDR1 SGDLS and CDR2 YYNGEE. The CDR3 spans 14 residues. The CDR3 nucleotides read TGTGCCAGCAGCGGTCGCGGATCTACAGATACGCAGTATTTT. Translation: CASSGRGSTDTQYF.

The chain uses TRBV29-1 and TRBJ2-1; 7 bases match TRBD2. V was pared by 4 bases and J by 7 bases, with 4 bases of the junction left unmatched. The CDR3 loop spans 12 amino acids. The germline CDR1 and CDR2 sequences are SQVTM and ANQGSEA. The CDR3 protein is CSVGDGGNEQFF. CDR3 nucleotides: TGCAGCGTTGGGGACGGGGGGAATGAGCAGTTCTTC.

The CDR3 nucleotides are TGCGCCAGCAGCCAAGGAGACAGTATCTACGAGCAGTACTTC. Its translation: CASSQGDSIYEQYF. This rearrangement joins TRBV4-1 to TRBJ2-7; TRBD1 is a possible D gene (5 bases). V was clipped by 1 base and J by 3 bases, with 10 bases between them. The CDR3 has 14 amino acids. In germline, CDR1 is MGHRA, CDR2 YSYEKL.

This clone has more than one count but fewer than ten. The chain couples TRBV4-2 to TRBJ1-4; TRBD1 matches 8 bases. The V segment lost 0 bases and the J segment 9 bases; nucleotides outside the gene matches: 15. The CDR3 loop spans 18 amino acids. Per germline, CDR1 LGHNA and CDR2 YNFKEQ. Here the CDR3 DNA reads TGTGCCAGCAGCCAAGATCCTGAGGGGGCAGGGGGCATGAAAAAACTGTTTTTT. Protein: CASSQDPEGAGGMKKLFF.

The chain carries TRBV6-1 and TRBJ1-2, with 8 bases matching TRBD1. The germline V gene has CDR1 MNHNS and CDR2 SASEGT. The CDR3 spans 16 residues. V was pared by 2 bases and J by 6 bases, with 11 bases of the junction left unmatched. CDR3 sequence reads: CASSESRPARGHGYTF. CDR3 sequence (DNA): TGTGCCAGCAGTGAATCACGCCCGGCCAGGGGGCATGGCTACACCTTC.

The J gene is TRBJ1-2, the V gene TRBV7-8; tentatively, D is TRBD1 (6 bases). The CDR3 has 18 residues. Germline loops: CDR1 SGHVS, CDR2 FQNEAQ. Trimming pared 2 bases from V and 2 bases from J, leaving 21 bases between. The CDR3 protein is CASSLLGDTDVLNYGYTF. CDR3 coding DNA: TGTGCCAGCAGCTTACTAGGGGACACGGACGTACTGAACTATGGCTACACCTTC.

This chain connects TRBV3-1 (or the pseudogene TRBV3-2) to TRBJ1-2; 9 bases agree with TRBD1. Germline V gene lookup returns CDR1 LGHDT and CDR2 YNNKEL (reference sequence). The CDR3 spans 16 residues. V was clipped by 4 bases and J by 6 bases; unmatched bases: 12. CDR3 amino acids: CASSPIPGQGGHGYTF. The CDR3 nucleotides are TGTGCCAGCAGCCCAATTCCGGGACAGGGTGGCCATGGCTACACCTTC.

V gene TRBV7-8 combines with J gene TRBJ2-3; D uncertain. The CDR3 extends over 16 amino acids. The germline CDR1 and CDR2 sequences are SGHVS and FQNEAQ. Trimming took off 3 bases at V and 0 bases at J, with 13 bases between the two ends. The CDR3 loop is CASSLQPWRSTDTQYF. The CDR3 DNA is TGTGCCAGCAGCTTGCAACCCTGGCGGAGCACAGATACGCAGTATTTT. Together with reference TRBV7-8 and TRBJ2-3, the CDR3 gives the full variable domain: GAGVSQSPRYKVAKRGQDVALRCDPISGHVSLFWYQQALGQGPEFLTYFQNEAQLDKSGLPSDRFFAERPEGSVSTLKIQRTQQEDSAVYLCASSLQPWRSTDTQYFGPGTRLTVL.

The V and J genes are TRBV30 and TRBJ1-6; 9 bases line up with TRBD1. The CDR3 length is 13 residues. Germline trimming cut 5 bases from V and 7 bases from J; bases unmatched to any gene: 3. The V gene's germline CDR1 is GTSNPN and CDR2 SVGIG (reference sequence). CDR3 loop: CAWGDRGNSPLHF. The CDR3 nucleotides are TGTGCCTGGGGAGACAGGGGGAATTCACCCCTCCACTTT. Variable domain in full (rest from reference TRBV30 and TRBJ1-6): SQTIHQWPATLVQPVGSPLSLECTVEGTSNPNLYWYRQAAGRGLQLLFYSVGIGQISSEVPQNLSASRPQDRQFILSSKKLLLSDSGFYLCAWGDRGNSPLHFGNGTRLTVT.

Only one count was recorded for this clone. The chain recombines TRBV19 with TRBJ1-1; the match to TRBD1 covers 9 bases. Germline CDR1 is LNHDA and CDR2 is SQIVND (reference sequence). The CDR3 loop spans 15 amino acids. Germline trimming cut 2 bases from V and 3 bases from J; bases unmatched to any gene: 4. The CDR3 DNA follows: TGTGCCAGTAGTATAACAGGGGGCAAGGACACTGAAGCTTTCTTT. Residues: CASSITGGKDTEAFF. Full variable domain (outside the CDR3, taken from reference TRBV19 and TRBJ1-1): DGGITQSPKYLFRKEGQNVTLSCEQNLNHDAMYWYRQDPGQGLRLIYYSQIVNDFQKGDIAEGYSVSREKKESFPLTVTSAQKNPTAFYLCASSITGGKDTEAFFGQGTRLTVV.

Concerning this clone itself: A read error may account for a junction end that differs from germline. The CDR3 coding sequence is TGTGCCAGCAGTTACGGCACGGGACAACGTTTT. Encoded protein: CASSYGTGQRF. J is TRBJ2-3 and V is TRBV7-9, with a weak D call TRBD1 (6 bases). The CDR3 consists of 11 residues. Germline assignment: CDR1 SEHNR and CDR2 FQNEAQ (reference sequence).

The chain joins TRBV5-1 to TRBJ1-1; D ambiguous. Germline V gene data show CDR1 as SGHRS and CDR2 as YFSETQ. This CDR3 has 15 residues. V was clipped by 0 bases and J by 4 bases, with 13 bases between them. CDR3 sequence reads: CASSLGWQVGTEAFF. The CDR3 DNA is TGCGCCAGCAGCTTGGGTTGGCAGGTCGGCACTGAAGCTTTCTTT.

This clone turned up a few times. Here the CDR3 reads CASSYGTGFNYGYTF. The CDR3 nucleotides read TGTGCCAGCAGTTATGGGACAGGGTTTAACTATGGCTACACCTTC. V usage is TRBV2 and J usage is TRBJ1-2; the match to TRBD1 covers 9 bases. CDR1 is SNHLY, CDR2 FYNNEI, per germline. V lost 5 bases, J lost 1 base, and 5 bases stayed unmatched. The CDR3 extends over 15 amino acids.

Here the CDR3 DNA reads TGTGCCAGCAGCGTAGAGGGCGGGGGGGAGACCCAGTACTTC. Protein product: CASSVEGGGETQYF. The chain employs TRBV9 and TRBJ2-5, with TRBD2 identical over 8 bases. V trimming: 0 bases; J trimming: 5 bases; junction bases outside the gene matches: 3. Germline CDR1 is SGDLS and CDR2 is YYNGEE. CDR3 size: 14 residues.

V and J are TRBV19 and TRBJ2-3; TRBD1 might be the D (5 bases). Trimming pared 5 bases from V and 4 bases from J, leaving 16 bases between. There are 15 residues in the CDR3. Looked up from germline, CDR1 is LNHDA and CDR2 is SQIVND (reference sequence). The CDR3 nucleotides read TGTGCCAGTAGTCCTGCTCGGGTAGGGGCAGATACGCAGTATTTT. Translation gives CASSPARVGADTQYF.

The chain combines TRBV30 with TRBJ2-3; 7 bases line up with TRBD2. Germline V gives CDR1 GTSNPN, CDR2 SVGIG (reference sequence). The trim removed 8 bases at V and 4 bases at J, leaving 9 bases unmatched. The CDR3 contains 13 residues. The CDR3 coding sequence is TGTGCCCAAAGCGGGATCGGGGCAGATACGCAGTATTTT. Translated, it gives CAQSGIGADTQYF.

This clone showed up just a few times. The gene calls are TRBV6-5 and TRBJ2-7; D is perhaps TRBD1 (5 bases). Trimming shortened V by 3 bases and J by 2 bases, and 8 bases separated the two germline ends. Germline V CDR1 and CDR2: MNHEY, SVGAGI. The CDR3 spans 13 residues. CDR3 coding DNA: TGTGCCAGCAGTTATGGGGCTACCTACGAGCAGTACTTC. It is translated as CASSYGATYEQYF.

The chain links TRBV18 to TRBJ1-3; TRBD1 agrees at 7 bases. After removal of 4 bases from V and 4 bases from J, the junction contained 13 bases not matched to a gene. This CDR3 is 17 amino acids long. CDR1 is KGHSH and CDR2 is LQKENI in the germline V gene. The CDR3, as DNA: TGTGCCAGCTCACTCTCCAGAGGGGGCGTAGCGGGAAACACCATATATTTT. Encoded protein: CASSLSRGGVAGNTIYF.

V is TRBV7-6 and J is TRBJ2-2; 10 bases match TRBD1. J was trimmed by 0 bases and V by 3 bases; bases with no gene match: 1. Germline V gene lookup returns CDR1 SGHVS and CDR2 FNYEAQ. The CDR3 spans 16 residues. The CDR3 loop is CASSLTGGANTGELFF. For the CDR3, the DNA is TGTGCCAGCAGCTTGACAGGGGGCGCGAACACCGGGGAGCTGTTTTTT.

The V gene is TRBV4-2, the J gene TRBJ1-2, with 7 bases fitting TRBD1. After removal of 0 bases from V and 7 bases from J, the junction contained 2 bases not matched to a gene. In germline, CDR1 is LGHNA, CDR2 YNFKEQ. CDR3 length equals 13 residues. The CDR3: CASSQDRTGGYTF. The CDR3, as DNA: TGTGCCAGCAGCCAAGACCGGACAGGTGGCTACACCTTC.

The J gene is TRBJ1-5, the V gene TRBV19; TRBD1 is a possible D gene (6 bases). This CDR3 region has 17 residues. Germline CDR1 and CDR2: LNHDA and SQIVND (reference sequence). Trimming shortened V by 2 bases and J by 7 bases, and 21 bases separated the two germline ends. The CDR3 region is CASSIRTVRSEAQPQHF. Here the CDR3 DNA reads TGTGCCAGTAGTATAAGGACAGTGCGAAGTGAGGCCCAGCCCCAGCATTTT. The whole variable domain, remainder taken from reference TRBV19 and TRBJ1-5, is DGGITQSPKYLFRKEGQNVTLSCEQNLNHDAMYWYRQDPGQGLRLIYYSQIVNDFQKGDIAEGYSVSREKKESFPLTVTSAQKNPTAFYLCASSIRTVRSEAQPQHFGDGTRLSIL.

This chain connects TRBV2 to TRBJ1-1; perhaps TRBD1 as D (5 bases). From germline, CDR1 is SNHLY and CDR2 FYNNEI. Trimming cost V 5 bases and J 1 base, with 11 bases left between them. There are 14 residues in the CDR3. The CDR3 region has the DNA TGTGCCAGCAGTTGGACAAGAAAGAACACTGAAGCTTTCTTT. It is translated as CASSWTRKNTEAFF.

This rearrangement joins TRBV15 to TRBJ1-2; D call uncertain. V lost 0 bases and J 4 bases, leaving 9 bases between the germline ends. The CDR3 runs 14 residues. The germline CDR1 and CDR2 sequences are LNHNV and YYDKDF (reference sequence). The CDR3 bases are TGTGCCACCAGCAGAGATCCGGTCGGCTATGGCTACACCTTC. Translation gives CATSRDPVGYGYTF.

V is TRBV28 and J is TRBJ2-1; D gene uncertain. CDR1 and CDR2 (germline): MDHEN, SYDVKM. Trimming cost V 3 bases and J 0 bases, with 15 bases left between them. There are 17 residues in the CDR3. The chain's CDR3 is CASSFSGHVFSYNEQFF. DNA for the CDR3: TGTGCCAGCAGTTTCTCAGGCCACGTGTTCTCCTACAATGAGCAGTTCTTC.

This chain links TRBV19 with TRBJ2-4; TRBD2 matches at 7 bases. The CDR3 sequence is 13 residues long. The V gene end was trimmed by 11 bases and the J gene end by 3 bases; junction bases not matched to a gene: 7. Per germline, CDR1 LNHDA and CDR2 SQIVND (reference sequence). The CDR3 sequence is CASGGLDKNIQYF. The CDR3 coding sequence is TGTGCCTCCGGGGGGTTGGACAAAAACATTCAGTACTTC. Drawing the rest from reference TRBV19 and TRBJ2-4, the complete variable domain is DGGITQSPKYLFRKEGQNVTLSCEQNLNHDAMYWYRQDPGQGLRLIYYSQIVNDFQKGDIAEGYSVSREKKESFPLTVTSAQKNPTAFYLCASGGLDKNIQYFGAGTRLSVL.

This clone was counted once. The rearrangement links TRBV28 to TRBJ1-2; a possible D gene is TRBD1 (5 bases). The germline V gene has CDR1 MDHEN and CDR2 SYDVKM. Trimming took 5 bases from V and 8 from J, leaving 12 bases between them. CDR3 length equals 12 residues. The CDR3 coding sequence is TGTGCCAGCAGTGACCGGGGGTGGGGCTACACCTTC. Its translation is CASSDRGWGYTF.

V gene TRBV2 combines with J gene TRBJ1-2; the match to TRBD1 covers 9 bases. The ends lost 4 bases at V and 8 bases at J; junction bases unmatched: 5. CDR1 and CDR2 from the germline V gene are SNHLY and FYNNEI. The CDR3 totals 13 residues. The CDR3 spells CASSAPGTGGYTF. The CDR3 bases are TGTGCCAGCAGTGCACCCGGGACAGGGGGCTACACCTTC.

The chain uses TRBV21-1 and TRBJ1-5. TRBV21-1 represents a pseudogene. CDR3 size: 13 residues. The CDR3 sequence: CARDSRSNQPQHF. The CDR3 DNA sequence: TGTGCCAGAGACTCGCGGAGCAATCAGCCCCAGCATTTT.